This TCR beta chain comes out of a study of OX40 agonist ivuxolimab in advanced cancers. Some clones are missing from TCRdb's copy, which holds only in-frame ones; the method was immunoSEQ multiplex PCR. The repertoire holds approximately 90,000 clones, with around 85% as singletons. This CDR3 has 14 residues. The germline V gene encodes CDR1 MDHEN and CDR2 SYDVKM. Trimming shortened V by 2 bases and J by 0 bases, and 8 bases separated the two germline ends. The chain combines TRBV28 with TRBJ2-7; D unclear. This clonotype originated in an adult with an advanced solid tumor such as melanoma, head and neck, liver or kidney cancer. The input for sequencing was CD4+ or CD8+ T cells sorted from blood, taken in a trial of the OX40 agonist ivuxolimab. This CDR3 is CASSLKRNSYEQYF. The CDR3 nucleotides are TGTGCCAGCAGTTTAAAAAGAAACTCCTACGAGCAGTACTTC.